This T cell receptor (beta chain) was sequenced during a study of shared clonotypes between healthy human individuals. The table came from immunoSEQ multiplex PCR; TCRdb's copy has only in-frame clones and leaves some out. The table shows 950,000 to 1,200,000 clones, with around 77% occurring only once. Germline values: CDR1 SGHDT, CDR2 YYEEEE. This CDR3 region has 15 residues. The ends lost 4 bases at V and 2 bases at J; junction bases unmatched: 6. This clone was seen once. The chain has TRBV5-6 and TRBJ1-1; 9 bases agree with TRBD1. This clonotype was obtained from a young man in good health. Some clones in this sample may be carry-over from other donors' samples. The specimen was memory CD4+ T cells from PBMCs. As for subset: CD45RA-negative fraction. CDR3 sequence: CASSRAGQGNTEAFF. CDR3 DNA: TGTGCCAGCAGCCGCGCGGGACAGGGTAACACTGAAGCTTTCTTT.